The clone carrying this T cell receptor (beta chain) appeared a few times. Its matching antigen is unknown. The data originate from a study of T cell repertoires in cytomegalovirus infection. TCRdb independently ran MiXCR on the reads; one entry per CDR3 protein. Of approximately 270,000 distinct CDR3 sequences in the sample, approximately 22% were seen once. General observations from the study: HLA-C-restricted CMV clonotypes gave the most frequent clonotype in two of eight donors. Pooled public TCR beta family frequency picked out CMV carriers with the relevant HLA.

V was shortened by 4 bases and J by 11 bases, with 17 bases between the two germline ends. The CDR3 length is 13 residues. Looked up from germline, CDR1 is SEHNR and CDR2 is FQNEAQ (reference sequence). The chain couples TRBV7-9 to TRBJ1-1; possibly TRBD1 for D (5 bases). The sequence came from a human donor in good health (CMV status not recorded). Some clones in this sample may be carry-over from other donors' samples. This specimen consisted of cultured PBMCs, obtained from culture after CMV antigen stimulation. CDR3 region: CASSSGTYEDAFF. The CDR3 DNA follows: TGTGCCAGCAGCTCAGGGACGTACGAAGATGCTTTCTTT.